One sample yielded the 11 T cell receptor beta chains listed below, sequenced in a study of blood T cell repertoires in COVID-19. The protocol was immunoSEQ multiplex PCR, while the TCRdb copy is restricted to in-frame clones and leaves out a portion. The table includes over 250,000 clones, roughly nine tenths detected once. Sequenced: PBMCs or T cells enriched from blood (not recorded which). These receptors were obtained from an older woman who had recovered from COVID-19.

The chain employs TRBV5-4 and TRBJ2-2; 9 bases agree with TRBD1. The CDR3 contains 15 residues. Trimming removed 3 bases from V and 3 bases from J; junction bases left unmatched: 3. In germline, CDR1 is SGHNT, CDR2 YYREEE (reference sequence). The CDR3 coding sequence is TGTGCCAGCAGCTGGGGACAGGGATACACCGGGGAGCTGTTTTTT. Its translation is CASSWGQGYTGELFF.

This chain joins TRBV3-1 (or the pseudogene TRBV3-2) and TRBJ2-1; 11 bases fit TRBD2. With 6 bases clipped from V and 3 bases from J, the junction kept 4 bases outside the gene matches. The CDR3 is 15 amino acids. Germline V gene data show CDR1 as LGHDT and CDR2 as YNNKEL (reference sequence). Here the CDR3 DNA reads TGTGCCAGCAGTGAGACTAGCGGGGTCTACAATGAGCAGTTCTTC. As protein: CASSETSGVYNEQFF.

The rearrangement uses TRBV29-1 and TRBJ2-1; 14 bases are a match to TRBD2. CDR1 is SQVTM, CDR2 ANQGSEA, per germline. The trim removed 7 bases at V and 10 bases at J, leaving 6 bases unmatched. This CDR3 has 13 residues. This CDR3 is CSAGTSGRGEQFF. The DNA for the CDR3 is TGCAGCGCCGGGACTAGCGGGAGAGGAGAGCAGTTCTTC.

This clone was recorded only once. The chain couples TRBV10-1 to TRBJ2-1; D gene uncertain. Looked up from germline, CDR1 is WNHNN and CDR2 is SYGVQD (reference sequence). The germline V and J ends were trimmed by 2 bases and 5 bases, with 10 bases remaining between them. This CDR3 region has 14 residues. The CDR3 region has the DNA TGCGCCAGCAGTGAGGCGAGAGTAAACAATGAGCAGTTCTTC. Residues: CASSEARVNNEQFF.

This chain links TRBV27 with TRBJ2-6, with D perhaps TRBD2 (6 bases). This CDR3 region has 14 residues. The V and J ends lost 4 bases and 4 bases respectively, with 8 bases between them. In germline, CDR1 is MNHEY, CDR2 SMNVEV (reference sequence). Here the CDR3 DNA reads TGTGCCAGCAGTTCGGGAGCGGGGGCCAACGTCCTGACTTTC. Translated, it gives CASSSGAGANVLTF.

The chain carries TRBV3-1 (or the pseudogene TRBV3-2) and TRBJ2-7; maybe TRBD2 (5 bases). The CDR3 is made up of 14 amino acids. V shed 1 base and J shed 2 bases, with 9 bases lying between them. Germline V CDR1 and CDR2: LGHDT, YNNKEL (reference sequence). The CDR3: CASSQGTFPYEQYF. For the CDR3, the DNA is TGTGCCAGCAGCCAAGGGACTTTCCCCTACGAGCAGTACTTC.

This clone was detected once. The CDR3 is CASSSIAGGTYEQYF. CDR3 DNA: TGTGCCAGCAGCTCTATAGCGGGAGGTACCTACGAGCAGTACTTC. This chain uses TRBV7-9 with TRBJ2-7; TRBD2 aligns across 10 bases. This CDR3 is 15 amino acids long. The V gene's germline CDR1 is SEHNR and CDR2 FQNEAQ (reference sequence). J was trimmed by 2 bases and V by 4 bases; bases with no gene match: 5.

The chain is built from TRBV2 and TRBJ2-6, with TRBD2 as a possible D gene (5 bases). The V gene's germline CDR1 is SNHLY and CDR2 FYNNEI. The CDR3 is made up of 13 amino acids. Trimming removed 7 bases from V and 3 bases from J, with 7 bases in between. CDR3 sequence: CASKSGGANVLTF. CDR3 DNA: TGTGCCAGCAAGAGCGGTGGGGCCAACGTCCTGACTTTC.

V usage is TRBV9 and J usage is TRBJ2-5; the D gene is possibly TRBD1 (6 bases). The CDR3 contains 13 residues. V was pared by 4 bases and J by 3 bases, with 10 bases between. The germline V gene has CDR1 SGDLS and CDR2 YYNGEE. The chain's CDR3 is CASSLTGEETQYF. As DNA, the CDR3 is TGTGCCAGCAGCTTGACAGGCGAAGAGACCCAGTACTTC.

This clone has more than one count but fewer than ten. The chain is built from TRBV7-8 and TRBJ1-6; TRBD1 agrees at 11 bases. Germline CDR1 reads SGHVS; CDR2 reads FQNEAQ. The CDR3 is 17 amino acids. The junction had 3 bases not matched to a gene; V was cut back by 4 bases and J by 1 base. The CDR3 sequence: CASSSGQGASYNSPLHF. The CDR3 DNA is TGTGCCAGCAGCTCCGGACAGGGGGCATCCTATAATTCACCCCTCCACTTT.

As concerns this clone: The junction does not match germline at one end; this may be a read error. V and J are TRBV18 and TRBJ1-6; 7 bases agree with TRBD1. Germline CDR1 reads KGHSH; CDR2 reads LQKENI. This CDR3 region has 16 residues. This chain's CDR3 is CASSPRTGADSGPLHF. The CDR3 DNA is TGTGCCAGCTCTCCACGGACAGGAGCTGACTCGGGACCCCTCCACTTT.